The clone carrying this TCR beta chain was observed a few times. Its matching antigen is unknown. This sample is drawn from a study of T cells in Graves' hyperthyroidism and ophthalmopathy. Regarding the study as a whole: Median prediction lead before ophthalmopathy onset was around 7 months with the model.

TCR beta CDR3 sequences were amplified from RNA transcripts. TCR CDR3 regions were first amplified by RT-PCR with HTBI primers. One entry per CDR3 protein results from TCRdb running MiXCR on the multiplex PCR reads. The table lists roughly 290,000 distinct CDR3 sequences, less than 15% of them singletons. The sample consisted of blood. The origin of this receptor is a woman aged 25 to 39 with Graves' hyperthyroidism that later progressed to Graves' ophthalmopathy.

For the CDR3, the DNA is TGTGCCAGCAGTTACGAGGGGTCTGGGCAGTACTTC. This gives the protein CASSYEGSGQYF. This rearrangement joins TRBV3-1 to TRBJ2-7; the D call may be TRBD1 or TRBD2 (5 bases each). The CDR3 extends over 12 amino acids. Trimming took 6 bases from V and 9 from J, leaving 15 bases between them. Germline assignment: CDR1 LGHDT and CDR2 YNNKEL (reference sequence).